These T cell receptor beta chains were read from a single sample in a study of siplizumab effects on memory and regulatory T cells. Measured with immunoSEQ multiplex PCR; TCRdb has only the in-frame clones, and not every one. Altogether under 100,000 clones are present, approximately 86% being singletons, with the ten largest covering about 1.4%. The specimen sequenced was Tregs sorted from blood. Every receptor here comes from a human donor in good health. The CDR3 runs from the conserved cysteine through the conserved F or W. D genes are given only for firm matches. Size is stated for part of the rows, as once, few or many counts, or as a class when the clone is expanded.

CDR3nt: TGTGCCAGCAGCAACACAGGAGTGAACACTGAAGCTTTCTTT
CDR3aa: CASSNTGVNTEAFF
abundance: -
v_gene: TRBV6-5
j_gene: TRBJ1-1
d_gene: -

CDR3nt: TGTGCCAGCAGCTTAATCGGCAGGGTCGCAGATACGCAGTATTTT
CDR3aa: CASSLIGRVADTQYF
abundance: -
v_gene: TRBV7-3
j_gene: TRBJ2-3
d_gene: -

CDR3nt: TGCGCCAGCAGCTTGCAGGATCCTGTACGCACTGAAGCTTTCTTT
CDR3aa: CASSLQDPVRTEAFF
abundance: -
v_gene: TRBV5-1
j_gene: TRBJ1-1
d_gene: -

CDR3nt: TGTGCCTGGAGCGGAGCTGGGACCTTCTCTGGGGCCAACGTCCTGACTTTC
CDR3aa: CAWSGAGTFSGANVLTF
abundance: -
v_gene: TRBV30
j_gene: TRBJ2-6
d_gene: -

CDR3nt: TGTGCCAGCAGCTTAGTAGGAGCGGGGGCCCCCGGGGAGACCCAGTACTTC
CDR3aa: CASSLVGAGAPGETQYF
abundance: -
v_gene: TRBV7-2
j_gene: TRBJ2-5
d_gene: TRBD2

CDR3nt: TGCAGCGTTGACGGACAGGGGGCAGTAGCTTTCTTT
CDR3aa: CSVDGQGAVAFF
abundance: -
v_gene: TRBV29-1
j_gene: TRBJ1-1
d_gene: TRBD1

CDR3nt: TGTGCCAGCAGCCAAGAGGGGACAGGGGCGTTCTACGAGCAGTACTTC
CDR3aa: CASSQEGTGAFYEQYF
abundance: -
v_gene: TRBV4-2
j_gene: TRBJ2-7
d_gene: TRBD1

CDR3nt: TGTGCCAGTAGTATGTACTATGGCTACACCTTC
CDR3aa: CASSMYYGYTF
abundance: -
v_gene: TRBV19
j_gene: TRBJ1-2
d_gene: -

CDR3nt: TGTGCCAGTAGTATACCGACAGGGGGCCTTGGGCAGCCCCAGCATTTT
CDR3aa: CASSIPTGGLGQPQHF
abundance: -
v_gene: TRBV19
j_gene: TRBJ1-5
d_gene: TRBD1

CDR3nt: TGTGCCAGCAGCCCTCAAGGCGGGGAGCTGTTTTTT
CDR3aa: CASSPQGGELFF
abundance: -
v_gene: TRBV7-7
j_gene: TRBJ2-2
d_gene: -

CDR3nt: TGTGCCAGCAGCTATAGCGGGGACTCACCCCTCCACTTT
CDR3aa: CASSYSGDSPLHF
abundance: -
v_gene: TRBV7-8
j_gene: TRBJ1-6
d_gene: -

CDR3nt: TGTGCCAGCAGTTCACTTCCCGGGTTAGCGGGGGATACAGATACGCAGTATTTT
CDR3aa: CASSSLPGLAGDTDTQYF
abundance: few
v_gene: TRBV27
j_gene: TRBJ2-3
d_gene: TRBD2

CDR3nt: TGCGCCAGCAGTCCAGGTGGACCTTACAATGAGCAGTTCTTC
CDR3aa: CASSPGGPYNEQFF
abundance: -
v_gene: TRBV5-1
j_gene: TRBJ2-1
d_gene: -

CDR3nt: TGCGCCAGCAGCCCCTATAAGACTAGCGGGGGGGCATATGAGCAGTTCTTC
CDR3aa: CASSPYKTSGGAYEQFF
abundance: -
v_gene: TRBV5-1
j_gene: TRBJ2-1
d_gene: TRBD2

CDR3nt: TGTGCCTGGAGTAATTTTGGTTACAGTAAAGAGACCCAGTACTTC
CDR3aa: CAWSNFGYSKETQYF
abundance: -
v_gene: TRBV30
j_gene: TRBJ2-5
d_gene: -

CDR3nt: TGTGCCAGCAGCTTAGAAGGGGGCTTCTCCTACGAGCAGTACTTC
CDR3aa: CASSLEGGFSYEQYF
abundance: once
v_gene: TRBV7-9
j_gene: TRBJ2-7
d_gene: TRBD1

CDR3nt: TGTGCCAGCAACAGGAGAGGGTGGGCCGGGGAGCTGTTTTTT
CDR3aa: CASNRRGWAGELFF
abundance: -
v_gene: TRBV28
j_gene: TRBJ2-2
d_gene: -

CDR3nt: TGTGCCAGCAGCTCACAGGGGAACTATGGCTACACCTTC
CDR3aa: CASSSQGNYGYTF
abundance: -
v_gene: TRBV11-2
j_gene: TRBJ1-2
d_gene: TRBD1

CDR3nt: TGTGCCAGCAGCCCTCAGCGGGGGGTGCAAGAGACCCAGTACTTC
CDR3aa: CASSPQRGVQETQYF
abundance: -
v_gene: TRBV7-3
j_gene: TRBJ2-5
d_gene: TRBD2

CDR3nt: TGTGCCAGCAGCTTCGGGACCTTCTACGAGCAGTACTTC
CDR3aa: CASSFGTFYEQYF
abundance: -
v_gene: TRBV7-3
j_gene: TRBJ2-7
d_gene: -

CDR3nt: TGTGCCAGCAGCCGGGCGAGAGAAGCTTTCTTT
CDR3aa: CASSRAREAFF
abundance: few
v_gene: TRBV7-3
j_gene: TRBJ1-1
d_gene: -

CDR3nt: TGCGCCAGCAGCTTCCGGGGACAGGCGGCAGATACGCAGTATTTT
CDR3aa: CASSFRGQAADTQYF
abundance: -
v_gene: TRBV5-1
j_gene: TRBJ2-3
d_gene: TRBD1

CDR3nt: TGTGCCAGCTCACCTGGACAGGGGTTGCTCATCAACTATGGCTACACCTTC
CDR3aa: CASSPGQGLLINYGYTF
abundance: -
v_gene: TRBV18
j_gene: TRBJ1-2
d_gene: TRBD1

CDR3nt: TGTGCCAGCAGCTTGTTCGGGACAACCTATGGCTACACCTTC
CDR3aa: CASSLFGTTYGYTF
abundance: -
v_gene: TRBV5-6
j_gene: TRBJ1-2
d_gene: -

CDR3nt: TGTGCCAGTAGTAGTGCACAGTTAAGCTCTGGGGCCAACGTCCTGACTTTC
CDR3aa: CASSSAQLSSGANVLTF
abundance: -
v_gene: TRBV19
j_gene: TRBJ2-6
d_gene: -

CDR3nt: TGTGCCAGCAGTTTCGGACAGCTCAAAGAGACCCAGTACTTC
CDR3aa: CASSFGQLKETQYF
abundance: -
v_gene: TRBV27
j_gene: TRBJ2-5
d_gene: -

CDR3nt: TGCAGTGCTAGATGGTCCTTTGGCTACACCTTC
CDR3aa: CSARWSFGYTF
abundance: -
v_gene: TRBV20-1
j_gene: TRBJ1-2
d_gene: -

CDR3nt: TGTGCCAGCAGCCCGGGGTTCGGGACTGAAGCTTTCTTT
CDR3aa: CASSPGFGTEAFF
abundance: few
v_gene: TRBV6-4
j_gene: TRBJ1-1
d_gene: -

CDR3nt: TGTGCCTGGAGTCGTCAGGTCAACACCGGGGAGCTGTTTTTT
CDR3aa: CAWSRQVNTGELFF
abundance: -
v_gene: TRBV30
j_gene: TRBJ2-2
d_gene: -

CDR3nt: TGTGCCAGCAGCATAGTTGGGGCCGGTGAGCAGTTCTTC
CDR3aa: CASSIVGAGEQFF
abundance: -
v_gene: TRBV9
j_gene: TRBJ2-1
d_gene: -

CDR3nt: TGTGCCAGCAGCTTTCCCATTCTATCTGGGGCCAACGTCCTGACTTTC
CDR3aa: CASSFPILSGANVLTF
abundance: -
v_gene: TRBV7-9
j_gene: TRBJ2-6
d_gene: -

CDR3nt: TGTGCCAGAAGCGGGGGTGAAGAGACCCAGTACTTC
CDR3aa: CARSGGEETQYF
abundance: -
v_gene: TRBV2
j_gene: TRBJ2-5
d_gene: TRBD2

CDR3nt: TGTGCCATCAGTGAGTCTTGGAACTATGGCTACACCTTC
CDR3aa: CAISESWNYGYTF
abundance: -
v_gene: TRBV10-3
j_gene: TRBJ1-2
d_gene: -

CDR3nt: TGCGCCAGCAGCTTGGTCGCACCTGCCTACGAGCAGTACTTC
CDR3aa: CASSLVAPAYEQYF
abundance: -
v_gene: TRBV5-1
j_gene: TRBJ2-7
d_gene: -

CDR3nt: TGTGCCAGCAGGACGGGACTCCAGAACACCGGGGAGCTGTTTTTT
CDR3aa: CASRTGLQNTGELFF
abundance: -
v_gene: TRBV9
j_gene: TRBJ2-2
d_gene: -

CDR3nt: TGCGCCAGCAGCTTGGTTGGGGTACCGACAGATACGCAGTATTTT
CDR3aa: CASSLVGVPTDTQYF
abundance: -
v_gene: TRBV5-1
j_gene: TRBJ2-3
d_gene: -

CDR3nt: TGTGCCAGCAGCCCTCGGTGGGGGTCCCCCAACACCGGGGAGCTGTTTTTT
CDR3aa: CASSPRWGSPNTGELFF
abundance: -
v_gene: TRBV14
j_gene: TRBJ2-2
d_gene: -

CDR3nt: TGTGCCAGCAGAACGGCGGGGGAACATACGCAGTATTTT
CDR3aa: CASRTAGEHTQYF
abundance: -
v_gene: TRBV6-1
j_gene: TRBJ2-3
d_gene: TRBD2

CDR3nt: TGTGCCAGCAGTTACTCGAGACAGAACACCGGGGAGCTGTTTTTT
CDR3aa: CASSYSRQNTGELFF
abundance: -
v_gene: TRBV6-5
j_gene: TRBJ2-2
d_gene: -

CDR3nt: TGCGCCAGCAGCACCGCACAGGTGAGAACTGAAGCTTTCTTT
CDR3aa: CASSTAQVRTEAFF
abundance: -
v_gene: TRBV5-1
j_gene: TRBJ1-1
d_gene: -

CDR3nt: TGTGCCAGCAGCCCGGAGGGAGGGAGGGATGAAAAACTGTTTTTT
CDR3aa: CASSPEGGRDEKLFF
abundance: -
v_gene: TRBV6-5
j_gene: TRBJ1-4
d_gene: -

CDR3nt: TGTGCCAGCTCACCCACGGGTCCGCTATTCTACACCTTC
CDR3aa: CASSPTGPLFYTF
abundance: once
v_gene: TRBV18
j_gene: TRBJ1-2
d_gene: -

CDR3nt: TGTGCCAGCAGCCCGGGACTAGCTGACGAGACCCAGTACTTC
CDR3aa: CASSPGLADETQYF
abundance: -
v_gene: TRBV7-9
j_gene: TRBJ2-5
d_gene: TRBD2

CDR3nt: TGTGCCAGCAGTTTTTGGCGGAACTACAATCAGCCCCAGCATTTT
CDR3aa: CASSFWRNYNQPQHF
abundance: -
v_gene: TRBV28
j_gene: TRBJ1-5
d_gene: -

CDR3nt: TGTGCCAGCAGCTTTCGGGGGCCCAAGGGAGATTATGGCTACACCTTC
CDR3aa: CASSFRGPKGDYGYTF
abundance: -
v_gene: TRBV7-9
j_gene: TRBJ1-2
d_gene: -

CDR3nt: TGTGCCAGTAGTATAGCGGGGGGGCCAGGGGGCCCCTACGAGCAGTACTTC
CDR3aa: CASSIAGGPGGPYEQYF
abundance: -
v_gene: TRBV19
j_gene: TRBJ2-7
d_gene: -